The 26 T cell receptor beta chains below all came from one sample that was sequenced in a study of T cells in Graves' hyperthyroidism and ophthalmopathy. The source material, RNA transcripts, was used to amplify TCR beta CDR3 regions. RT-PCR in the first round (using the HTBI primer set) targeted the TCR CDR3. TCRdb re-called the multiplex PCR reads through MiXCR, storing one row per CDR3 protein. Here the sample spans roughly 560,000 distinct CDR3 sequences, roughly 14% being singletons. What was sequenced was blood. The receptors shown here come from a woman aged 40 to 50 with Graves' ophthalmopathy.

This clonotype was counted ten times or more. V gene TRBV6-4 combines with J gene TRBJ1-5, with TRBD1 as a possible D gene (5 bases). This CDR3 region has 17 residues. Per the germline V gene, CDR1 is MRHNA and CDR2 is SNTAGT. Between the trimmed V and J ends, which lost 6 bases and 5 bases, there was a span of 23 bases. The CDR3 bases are TGTGCCAGCAGAGTCCAACCTGGAAGGGGCCAGGATCAGCCCCAGCATTTT. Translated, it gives CASRVQPGRGQDQPQHF.

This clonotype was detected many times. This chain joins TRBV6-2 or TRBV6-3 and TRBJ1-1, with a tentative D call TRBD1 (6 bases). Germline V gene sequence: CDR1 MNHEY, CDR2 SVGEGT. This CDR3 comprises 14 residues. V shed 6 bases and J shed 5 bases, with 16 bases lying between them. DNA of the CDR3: TGTGCCAGCAGGTTTCTCAAAGGGGGGACTGAAGCTTTCTTT. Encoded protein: CASRFLKGGTEAFF.

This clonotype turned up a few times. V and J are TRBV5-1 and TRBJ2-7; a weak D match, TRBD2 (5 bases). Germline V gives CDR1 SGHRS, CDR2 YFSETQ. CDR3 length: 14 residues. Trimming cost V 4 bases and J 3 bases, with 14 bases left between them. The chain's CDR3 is CASSPRTDFYEQYF. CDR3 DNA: TGCGCCAGCAGCCCCCGCACGGACTTCTACGAGCAGTACTTC.

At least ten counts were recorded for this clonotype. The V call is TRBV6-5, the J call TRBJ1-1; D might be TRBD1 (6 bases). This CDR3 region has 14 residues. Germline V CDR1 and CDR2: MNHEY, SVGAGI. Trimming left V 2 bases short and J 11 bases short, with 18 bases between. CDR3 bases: TGTGCCAGCAGTTACACTACACGGGGGCAGGGGGCTTTCTTT. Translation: CASSYTTRGQGAFF.

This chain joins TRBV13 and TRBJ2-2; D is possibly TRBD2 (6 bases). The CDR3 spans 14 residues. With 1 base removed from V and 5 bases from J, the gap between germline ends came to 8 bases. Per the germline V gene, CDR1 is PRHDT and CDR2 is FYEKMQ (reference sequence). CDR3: CASSLVRGTGELFF. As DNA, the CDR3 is TGTGCCAGCAGCTTAGTACGGGGGACCGGGGAGCTGTTTTTT.

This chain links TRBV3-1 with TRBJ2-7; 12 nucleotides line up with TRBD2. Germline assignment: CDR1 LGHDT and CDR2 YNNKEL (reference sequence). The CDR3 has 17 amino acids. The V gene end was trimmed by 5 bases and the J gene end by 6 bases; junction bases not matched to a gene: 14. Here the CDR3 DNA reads TGTGCCAGCAGCTTGACTGGGACTAGCGGGCCTGGAGGCGAGCAGTACTTC. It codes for CASSLTGTSGPGGEQYF.

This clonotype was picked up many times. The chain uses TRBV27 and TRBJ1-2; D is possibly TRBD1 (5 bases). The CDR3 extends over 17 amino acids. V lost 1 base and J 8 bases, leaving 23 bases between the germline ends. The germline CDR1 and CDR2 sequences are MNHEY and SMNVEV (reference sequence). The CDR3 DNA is TGTGCCAGCAGTTTATTCGGGTGGGTGACGGGGCGTAGGGGCTACACCTTC. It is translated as CASSLFGWVTGRRGYTF.

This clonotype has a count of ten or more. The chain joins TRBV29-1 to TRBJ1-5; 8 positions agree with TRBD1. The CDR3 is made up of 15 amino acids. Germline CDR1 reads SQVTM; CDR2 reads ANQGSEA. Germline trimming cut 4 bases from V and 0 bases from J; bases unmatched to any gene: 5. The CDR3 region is CSVAAQGDSNQPQHF. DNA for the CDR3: TGCAGCGTTGCCGCACAGGGGGATAGCAATCAGCCCCAGCATTTT. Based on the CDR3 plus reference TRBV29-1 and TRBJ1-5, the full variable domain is SAVISQKPSRDICQRGTSLTIQCQVDSQVTMMFWYRQQPGQSLTLIATANQGSEATYESGFVIDKFPISRPNLTFSTLTVSNMSPEDSSIYLCSVAAQGDSNQPQHFGDGTRLSIL.

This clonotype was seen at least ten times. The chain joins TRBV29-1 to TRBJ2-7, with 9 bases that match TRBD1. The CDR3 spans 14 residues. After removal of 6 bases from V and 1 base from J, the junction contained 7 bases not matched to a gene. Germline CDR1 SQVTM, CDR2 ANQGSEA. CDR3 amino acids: CSVLKQGASYEQYF. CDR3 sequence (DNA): TGCAGCGTCCTTAAACAGGGGGCATCCTACGAGCAGTACTTC.

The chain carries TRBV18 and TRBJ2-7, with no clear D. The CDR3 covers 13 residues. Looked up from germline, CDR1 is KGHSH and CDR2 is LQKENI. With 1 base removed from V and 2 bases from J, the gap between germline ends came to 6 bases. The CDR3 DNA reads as TGTGCCAGCTCACCACGGGCCGCCTACGAGCAGTACTTC. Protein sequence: CASSPRAAYEQYF. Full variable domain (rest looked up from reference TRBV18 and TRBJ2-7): NAGVMQNPRHLVRRRGQEARLRCSPMKGHSHVYWYRQLPEEGLKFMVYLQKENIIDESGMPKERFSAEFPKEGPSILRIQQVVRGDSAAYFCASSPRAAYEQYFGPGTRLTVT.

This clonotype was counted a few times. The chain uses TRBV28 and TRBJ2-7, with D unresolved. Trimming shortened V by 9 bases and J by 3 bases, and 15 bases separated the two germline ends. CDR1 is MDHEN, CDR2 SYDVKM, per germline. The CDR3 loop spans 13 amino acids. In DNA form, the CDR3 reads TGTGCCAGTTCGGGCGGCAGACTCTACGAGCAGTACTTC. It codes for CASSGGRLYEQYF.

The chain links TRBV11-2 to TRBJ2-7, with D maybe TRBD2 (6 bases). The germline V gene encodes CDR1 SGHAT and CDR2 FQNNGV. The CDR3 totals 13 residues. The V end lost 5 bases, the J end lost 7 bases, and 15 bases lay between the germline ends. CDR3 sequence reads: CASSRGPGGEQYF. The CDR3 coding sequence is TGTGCCAGCAGCCGGGGACCTGGGGGGGAGCAGTACTTC.

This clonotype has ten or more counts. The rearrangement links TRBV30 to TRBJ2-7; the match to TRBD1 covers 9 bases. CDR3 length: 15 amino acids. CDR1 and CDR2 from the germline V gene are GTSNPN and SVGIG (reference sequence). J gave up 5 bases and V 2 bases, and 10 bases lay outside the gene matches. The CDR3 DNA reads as TGTGCCTGGAGTCCCCCGGGACAGGGAATAGACGAGCAGTACTTC. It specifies CAWSPPGQGIDEQYF.

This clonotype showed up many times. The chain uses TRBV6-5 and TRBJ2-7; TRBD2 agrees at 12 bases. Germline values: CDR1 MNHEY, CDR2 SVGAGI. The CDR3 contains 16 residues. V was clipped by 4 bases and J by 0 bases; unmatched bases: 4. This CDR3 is CASSLSTSGSSYEQYF. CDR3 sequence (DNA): TGTGCCAGCAGTTTGTCGACTAGCGGGAGCTCCTACGAGCAGTACTTC.

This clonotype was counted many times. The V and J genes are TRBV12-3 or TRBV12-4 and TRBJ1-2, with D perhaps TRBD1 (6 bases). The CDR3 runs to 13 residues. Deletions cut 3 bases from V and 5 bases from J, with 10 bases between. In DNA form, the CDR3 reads TGTGCCAGCAGTTTGGGGGACATTTATGGCTACACCTTC. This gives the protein CASSLGDIYGYTF.

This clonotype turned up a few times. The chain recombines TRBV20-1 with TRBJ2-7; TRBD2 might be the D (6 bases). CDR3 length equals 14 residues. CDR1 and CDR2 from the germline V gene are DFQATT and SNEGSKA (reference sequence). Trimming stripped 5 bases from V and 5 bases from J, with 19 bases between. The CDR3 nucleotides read TGCAGTGCTCCCGGAGGGGACGTTATCCACGAGCAGTACTTC. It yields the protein CSAPGGDVIHEQYF.

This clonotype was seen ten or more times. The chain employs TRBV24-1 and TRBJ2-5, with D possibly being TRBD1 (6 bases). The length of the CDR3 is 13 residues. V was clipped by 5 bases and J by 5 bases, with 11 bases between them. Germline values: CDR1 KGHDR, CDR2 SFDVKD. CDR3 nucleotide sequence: TGTGCCACCAGTGCAGGGGACCCGGAGACCCAGTACTTC. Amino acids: CATSAGDPETQYF.

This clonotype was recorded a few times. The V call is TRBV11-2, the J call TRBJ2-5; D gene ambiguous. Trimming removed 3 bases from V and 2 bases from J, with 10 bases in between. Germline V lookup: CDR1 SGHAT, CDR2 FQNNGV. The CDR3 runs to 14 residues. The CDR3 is CASSLEETQETQYF. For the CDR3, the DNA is TGTGCCAGCAGCTTGGAAGAAACACAAGAGACCCAGTACTTC.

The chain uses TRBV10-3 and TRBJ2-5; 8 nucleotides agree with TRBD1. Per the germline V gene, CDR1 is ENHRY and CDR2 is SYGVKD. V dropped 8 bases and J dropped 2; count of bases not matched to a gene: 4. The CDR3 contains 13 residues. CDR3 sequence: CAIADRGQETQYF. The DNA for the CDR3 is TGTGCCATCGCAGACAGGGGACAAGAGACCCAGTACTTC.

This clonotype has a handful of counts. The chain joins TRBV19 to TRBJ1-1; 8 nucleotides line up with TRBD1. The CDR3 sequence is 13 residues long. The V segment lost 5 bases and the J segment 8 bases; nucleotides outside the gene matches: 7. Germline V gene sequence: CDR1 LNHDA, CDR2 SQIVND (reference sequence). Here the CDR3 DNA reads TGTGCCAGTAGTGCAGGGGGCGCGAAGGAAGCTTTCTTT. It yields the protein CASSAGGAKEAFF.

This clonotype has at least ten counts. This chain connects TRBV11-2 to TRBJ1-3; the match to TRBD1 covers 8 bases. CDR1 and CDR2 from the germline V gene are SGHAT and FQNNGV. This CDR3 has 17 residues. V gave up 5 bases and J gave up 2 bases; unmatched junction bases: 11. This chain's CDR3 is CASSPSRTGGTGNTIYF. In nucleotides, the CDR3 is TGTGCCAGCAGCCCATCCCGAACAGGGGGGACTGGAAACACCATATATTTT.

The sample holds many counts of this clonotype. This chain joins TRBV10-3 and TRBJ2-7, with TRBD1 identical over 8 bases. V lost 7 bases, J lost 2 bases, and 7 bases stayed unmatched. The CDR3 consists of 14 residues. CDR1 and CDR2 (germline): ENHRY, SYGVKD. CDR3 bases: TGTGCCATCAAGGACCAGGGGGCTACCTACGAGCAGTACTTC. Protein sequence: CAIKDQGATYEQYF.

In DNA form, the CDR3 reads TGTGCCAGCACCTCTAGCGGGAGGCGCGAGCAGTACTTC. Amino acids: CASTSSGRREQYF. This chain uses TRBV6-2 or TRBV6-3 with TRBJ2-7; TRBD2 matches at 11 bases. Trimming cost V 7 bases and J 6 bases; bases outside gene matches: 5. CDR1 MNHEY and CDR2 SVGEGT come from the germline V gene. The CDR3 is 13 amino acids.

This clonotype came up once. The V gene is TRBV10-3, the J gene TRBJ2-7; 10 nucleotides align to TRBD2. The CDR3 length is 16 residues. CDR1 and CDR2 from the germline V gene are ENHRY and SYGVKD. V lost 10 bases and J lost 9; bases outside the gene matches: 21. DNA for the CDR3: TGTGCCACCTTCCTCGGGGTAGCGGGAGGATTCAACGGGCAGTACTTC. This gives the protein CATFLGVAGGFNGQYF.

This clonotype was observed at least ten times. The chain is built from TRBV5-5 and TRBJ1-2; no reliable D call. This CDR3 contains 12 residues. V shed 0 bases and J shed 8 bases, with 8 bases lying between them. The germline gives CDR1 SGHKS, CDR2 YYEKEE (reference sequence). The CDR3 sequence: CASSLAVGGYTF. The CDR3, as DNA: TGTGCCAGCAGCTTGGCCGTGGGGGGCTACACCTTC.

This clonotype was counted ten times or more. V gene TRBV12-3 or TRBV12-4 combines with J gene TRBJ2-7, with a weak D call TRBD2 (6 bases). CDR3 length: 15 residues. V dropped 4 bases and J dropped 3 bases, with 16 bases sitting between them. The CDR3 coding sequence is TGTGCCAGCAGTTCCTTCCGGGACTTGGGCTACGAGCAGTACTTC. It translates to CASSSFRDLGYEQYF.